This entry describes one T cell receptor beta chain. TCRdb keeps only in-frame clones here, not all; method: immunoSEQ multiplex PCR. The table lists some 80,000 clones, about four fifths of them singletons, with 20% in the top ten. This sample was taken from a study of blood T cell repertoires in COVID-19. The CDR3 length is 17 residues. J lost 2 bases, V lost 0 bases, and 9 bases had no gene match. The germline V gene has CDR1 SGHRS and CDR2 YFSETQ. The sample taken for sequencing was peripheral blood. The chain employs TRBV5-1 and TRBJ2-5; 8 bases are shared with TRBD2. The TCR originated in a woman over 75 with active or convalescent COVID-19. Here the CDR3 DNA reads TGCGCCAGCAGCTTGGTTTTGCAGCGGGGGCCACAAGAGACCCAGTACTTC. Amino acids: CASSLVLQRGPQETQYF.